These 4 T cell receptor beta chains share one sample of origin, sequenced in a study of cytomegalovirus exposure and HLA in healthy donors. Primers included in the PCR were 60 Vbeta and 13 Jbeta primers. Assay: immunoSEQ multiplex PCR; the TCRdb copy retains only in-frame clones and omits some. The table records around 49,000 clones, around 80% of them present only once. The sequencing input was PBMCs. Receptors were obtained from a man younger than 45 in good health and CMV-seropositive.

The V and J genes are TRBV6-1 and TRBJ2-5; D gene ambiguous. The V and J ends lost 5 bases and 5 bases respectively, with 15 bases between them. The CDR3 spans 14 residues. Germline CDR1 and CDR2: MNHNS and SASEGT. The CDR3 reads CASSFSPGLETQYF. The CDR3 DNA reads TGTGCCAGCAGTTTTTCACCGGGTTTGGAGACCCAGTACTTC.

This chain's CDR3 is CASSLMGPETQYF. The CDR3 DNA reads TGTGCCAGCAGCCTGATGGGGCCGGAGACCCAGTACTTC. This chain links TRBV7-2 with TRBJ2-5; tentative D call: TRBD1 (5 bases). This CDR3 is built from 13 residues. V lost 5 bases and J 5 bases, leaving 12 bases between the germline ends. Germline CDR1 SGHTA, CDR2 FQGNSA. The variable domain in full, with the rest retrieved from reference TRBV7-2 and TRBJ2-5, is GAGVSQSPSNKVTEKGKDVELRCDPISGHTALYWYRQSLGQGLEFLIYFQGNSAPDKSGLPSDRFSAERTGGSVSTLTIQRTQQEDSAVYLCASSLMGPETQYFGPGTRLLVL.

CDR3 protein: CASSPGLAKNIQYF. CDR3 DNA sequence: TGTGCCAGCAGCCCGGGACTAGCCAAAAACATTCAGTACTTC. The gene calls are TRBV5-4 and TRBJ2-4; tentatively, D is TRBD2 (6 bases). This CDR3 has 14 amino acids. Germline V gene sequence: CDR1 SGHNT, CDR2 YYREEE (reference sequence). Trimming removed 4 bases at V and 0 bases at J, with 8 bases between.

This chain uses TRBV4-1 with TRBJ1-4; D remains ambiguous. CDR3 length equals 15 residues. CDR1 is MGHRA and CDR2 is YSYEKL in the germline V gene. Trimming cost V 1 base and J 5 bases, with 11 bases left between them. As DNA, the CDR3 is TGCGCCAGCAGCCAAGTGGTAGGGAGAAATGAAAAACTGTTTTTT. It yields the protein CASSQVVGRNEKLFF.